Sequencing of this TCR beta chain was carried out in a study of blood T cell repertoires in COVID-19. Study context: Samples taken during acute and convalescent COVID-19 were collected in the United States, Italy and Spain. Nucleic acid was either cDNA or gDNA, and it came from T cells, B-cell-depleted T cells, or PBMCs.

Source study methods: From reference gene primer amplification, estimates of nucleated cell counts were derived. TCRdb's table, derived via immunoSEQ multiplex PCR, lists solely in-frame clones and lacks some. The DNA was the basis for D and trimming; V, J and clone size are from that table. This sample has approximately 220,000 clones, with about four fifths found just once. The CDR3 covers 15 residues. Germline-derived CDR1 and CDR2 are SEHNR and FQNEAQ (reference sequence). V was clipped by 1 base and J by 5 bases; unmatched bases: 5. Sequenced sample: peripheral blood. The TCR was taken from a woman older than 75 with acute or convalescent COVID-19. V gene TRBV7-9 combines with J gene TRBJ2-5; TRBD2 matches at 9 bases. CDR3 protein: CASSLVGTSHETQYF. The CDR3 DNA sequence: TGTGCCAGCAGCTTAGTCGGGACTAGCCACGAGACCCAGTACTTC.